The sample holds one count of the clone carrying this TCR beta chain. The CDR3 has 21 residues. The entry originates in a study of shared clonotypes between healthy human individuals. Sequencing was performed with immunoSEQ multiplex PCR; in TCRdb, only in-frame clones are kept and a portion is missing. The data contain just over 2,000,000 clones, roughly 95% of them singletons. V usage is TRBV21-1 and J usage is TRBJ2-6; the table's D call, TRBD1, has no DNA check behind it. TRBV21-1 is flagged as a pseudogene. Specimen: naive CD4+ T cells sorted from blood. Subset defined: CD45RA+ positively selected. The receptor was isolated from a man between 18 and 35 years old in good health. In DNA form, the CDR3 reads TGTGCCAGCAGCACAAAGCGTTACCGGGACAGGGCCGCACGTGGGGCCAACGTCCTGACTTTC. Translated, it gives CASSTKRYRDRAARGANVLTF.